The 21 T cell receptor beta chains given below trace back to one sample, sequenced in a study of immune characterization of retroperitoneal liposarcoma. TCRdb itself ran the PCR reads through MiXCR, one entry per CDR3 protein. The sample lists approximately 9,500 distinct CDR3 sequences, about 29% occurring once. Source material: tumor tissue. The receptors were gathered from a male donor with retroperitoneal liposarcoma.

This clonotype was counted many times. J is TRBJ2-5 and V is TRBV12-3 or TRBV12-4, with a tentative D call TRBD2 (6 bases). The V end lost 7 bases, the J end lost 11 bases, and 23 bases lay between the germline ends. The CDR3 extends over 14 amino acids. The CDR3 sequence: CASTISGTYNEQYF. For the CDR3, the DNA is TGTGCCAGCACCATTAGCGGAACCTACAATGAGCAGTACTTC.

This clonotype is categorized as medium-sized (0.01 to 0.1%). This sequence joins TRBV6-6 and TRBJ2-1, with 8 bases matching TRBD2. Germline CDR1 is MNHNY and CDR2 is SVGAGI (reference sequence). V shed 0 bases, J shed 10 bases, and the junction held 14 bases outside the gene matches. The CDR3 runs to 17 residues. The CDR3 nucleotides are TGTGCCAGCAGTTACTCGACCCCGGGCCGGGGGGGCTACGAGCAGTTCTTC. Translation: CASSYSTPGRGGYEQFF.

The rearrangement uses TRBV6-1 and TRBJ2-1; tentatively, D is TRBD2 (5 bases). V shed 1 base and J shed 10 bases, with 14 bases lying between them. The CDR3 runs to 14 residues. CDR1 and CDR2 from the germline V gene are MNHNS and SASEGT. The CDR3 DNA is TGTGCCAGCAGTGAAGTAGTGGGGAGAGACGAGCAGTTCTTC. Protein sequence: CASSEVVGRDEQFF.

Of note for this clonotype: It may be a read error: a sequence one base away is much more abundant. The rearrangement joins TRBV27 to TRBJ2-2; 7 bases are shared with TRBD2. The germline gives CDR1 MNHEY, CDR2 SMNVEV (reference sequence). This CDR3 comprises 15 residues. V trimming: 9 bases; J trimming: 5 bases; junction bases outside the gene matches: 12. CDR3 DNA sequence: TGTGCCAGGGGAGGGAAGGCGCTCTGGACCGGGGAGCTGTTTTTT. This codes for CARGGKALWTGELFF.

This clonotype came up a few times. This rearrangement joins TRBV12-3 or TRBV12-4 to TRBJ2-1; D might be TRBD2 (6 bases). Trimming took 6 bases from V and 8 from J, leaving 17 bases between them. This CDR3 is built from 14 residues. CDR3 loop: CASRGSGGGDEQFF. The CDR3, as DNA: TGTGCCAGCAGGGGGTCCGGGGGAGGAGATGAGCAGTTCTTC.

This clonotype was picked up a small number of times. This rearrangement joins TRBV7-3 to TRBJ2-3, with no clear D. Germline V CDR1 and CDR2: SGHTA, FQGTGA. The CDR3 has 14 amino acids. V was clipped by 1 base and J by 4 bases, with 9 bases between them. The CDR3 here is CASSLIGRADTQYF. The CDR3 DNA reads TGTGCCAGCAGCTTAATAGGTCGTGCAGATACGCAGTATTTT.

This chain uses TRBV7-8 with TRBJ1-1, with 9 bases lining up with TRBD1. Germline V gene data show CDR1 as SGHVS and CDR2 as FQNEAQ. V lost 7 bases, J lost 7 bases, and 16 bases stayed unmatched. The CDR3 spans 16 residues. The CDR3 sequence: CASIFASTGGGGEAFF. The CDR3 region has the DNA TGTGCCAGCATCTTCGCCTCGACAGGGGGAGGTGGTGAAGCTTTCTTT. The full variable domain, in which reference TRBV7-8 and TRBJ1-1 provide the parts outside the CDR3, is GAGVSQSPRYKVAKRGQDVALRCDPISGHVSLFWYQQALGQGPEFLTYFQNEAQLDKSGLPSDRFFAERPEGSVSTLKIQRTQQEDSAVYLCASIFASTGGGGEAFFGQGTRLTVV.

This clonotype has only a few counts. The chain carries TRBV12-3 or TRBV12-4 and TRBJ2-1; D tentatively reads TRBD1 or TRBD2 (5 bases each). The DNA end favors TRBJ2-7, so the J call may be wrong. This CDR3 region has 14 residues. CDR3 bases: TGTGCCAGCAGTTTAGGGGGGACCTACAATGAGCAGTACTTC. It codes for CASSLGGTYNEQYF.

This clonotype was observed a few times. The chain employs TRBV28 and TRBJ2-1; weak D call: TRBD2 (6 bases). Between the trimmed V and J ends, which lost 3 bases and 7 bases, there was a span of 16 bases. CDR1 is MDHEN, CDR2 SYDVKM, per germline. CDR3 length: 15 amino acids. CDR3 coding DNA: TGTGCCAGCAGTTTGCGGGACTTGCTTTTGAATGAGCAGTTCTTC. Translated, it gives CASSLRDLLLNEQFF. Variable domain in full (rest from reference TRBV28 and TRBJ2-1): DVKVTQSSRYLVKRTGEKVFLECVQDMDHENMFWYRQDPGLGLRLIYFSYDVKMKEKGDIPEGYSVSREKKERFSLILESASTNQTSMYLCASSLRDLLLNEQFFGPGTRLTVL.

Only a few counts were recorded for this clonotype. The chain carries TRBV7-4 and TRBJ1-1, with 7 bases lining up with TRBD1. Germline CDR1 reads SGHVT; CDR2 reads SQSDAQ. The CDR3 covers 14 residues. Trimming cost V 5 bases and J 1 base; bases outside gene matches: 4. The CDR3 here is CASSRGQANTEAFF. CDR3 sequence (DNA): TGTGCCAGCAGCCGCGGACAGGCGAACACTGAAGCTTTCTTT.

This clonotype was seen ten or more times. The rearrangement joins TRBV6-1 to TRBJ1-3; D unclear. The germline V gene encodes CDR1 MNHNS and CDR2 SASEGT. This CDR3 has 13 amino acids. V was trimmed by 6 bases and J by 0 bases, leaving 6 bases between them. The CDR3 DNA reads as TGTGCCAGCAGGATCGGCTCTGGAAACACCATATATTTT. Translating gives CASRIGSGNTIYF.

In the case of this clonotype: Mismatch with germline at one junction end may stem from a read error. The V and J genes are TRBV5-3 and TRBJ2-3; D is unresolved. TRBV5-3 is designated an ORF whose function remains uncertain. This CDR3 comprises 16 residues. The CDR3 nucleotides are TGTGCCAGCAGCTTGCAGCGAACCTCCCCTACAGATACGCAGTATTTT. Its translation is CASSLQRTSPTDTQYF.

This clonotype was seen a few times. The chain links TRBV6-1 to TRBJ2-1, with no clear D. V lost 7 bases and J 10 bases, leaving 17 bases between the germline ends. The V gene's germline CDR1 is MNHNS and CDR2 SASEGT. The length of the CDR3 is 13 residues. The CDR3 nucleotides are TGTGCCAGCAATTGGGCGGCCGGGCGCGAGCAGTTCTTC. It is translated as CASNWAAGREQFF.

As regards this clonotype: Possible read error: a much larger clone is one base away. V gene TRBV6-1 combines with J gene TRBJ2-1, with 7 positions matching TRBD1. Germline V lookup: CDR1 MNHNS, CDR2 SASEGT. J lost 10 bases, V lost 9 bases, and 15 bases had no gene match. The CDR3 runs to 14 residues. CDR3 bases: TGTGCCAGGGATCGGACAGGCTTCTACCACGAGCAGTTCTTC. This sequence encodes CARDRTGFYHEQFF.

In this sample, this clonotype turned up a few times. The chain's CDR3 is CASSWGGGYTF. CDR3 DNA: TGTGCCAGCAGTTGGGGGGGTGGCTACACCTTC. This chain connects TRBV6-1 to TRBJ1-2; possible D gene TRBD1, 5 bases. The CDR3 has 11 residues. CDR1 is MNHNS, CDR2 SASEGT, per germline. Between the trimmed V and J ends, which lost 5 bases and 7 bases, there was a span of 8 bases.

This clonotype was counted at least ten times. The rearrangement uses TRBV11-2 and TRBJ2-7; perhaps D is TRBD1 or TRBD2 (5 bases each). The CDR3 totals 15 residues. Germline CDR1 SGHAT, CDR2 FQNNGV. V was shortened by 4 bases and J by 0 bases, with 13 bases between the two germline ends. The CDR3 reads CASSSVWGSSYEQYF. The CDR3 nucleotides read TGTGCCAGCAGCTCCGTGTGGGGGAGCTCCTACGAGCAGTACTTC.

This clonotype was seen only a few times. V and J are TRBV12-3 or TRBV12-4 and TRBJ1-4; maybe TRBD1 (5 bases). The V gene lost 5 bases and the J gene lost 2 bases, with 15 bases spanning the gap. The CDR3 contains 16 residues. CDR3 amino acids: CASSPGRGGTNEKLFF. In nucleotides, the CDR3 is TGTGCCAGCAGTCCCGGGCGGGGGGGGACTAATGAAAAACTGTTTTTT.

There are a few counts of this clonotype. CDR3 nucleotides: TGTGCCAGCAGCTTAGAGCAGGGGTTCTATGGCTACACCTTC. It translates to CASSLEQGFYGYTF. The rearrangement links TRBV7-6 to TRBJ1-2; D possibly corresponds to TRBD1 (6 bases). V was cut by 1 base and J by 4 bases, with 10 bases left in between. Germline lookup yields CDR1 SGHVS and CDR2 FNYEAQ. This CDR3 spans 14 amino acids.

This chain links TRBV6-1 with TRBJ1-6; D is perhaps TRBD1 (5 bases). The CDR3 sequence is 14 residues long. The germline CDR1 and CDR2 sequences are MNHNS and SASEGT. V was shortened by 8 bases and J by 5 bases, with 13 bases between the two germline ends. The CDR3 loop is CASLREGNNSPLHF. CDR3 DNA sequence: TGTGCCAGCCTCCGGGAGGGGAATAATTCACCCCTCCACTTT.

The gene calls are TRBV12-3 or TRBV12-4 and TRBJ2-3; 9 nucleotides agree with TRBD1. V trimming: 5 bases; J trimming: 5 bases; junction bases outside the gene matches: 5. The CDR3 runs to 14 residues. CDR3 sequence reads: CASSLGTGQDTQYF. DNA for the CDR3: TGTGCCAGCAGTCTCGGGACAGGGCAAGATACGCAGTATTTT.

The chain carries TRBV7-6 and TRBJ2-2; D remains unclear. CDR1 and CDR2 (germline): SGHVS, FNYEAQ. Trimming stripped 3 bases from V and 4 bases from J, with 3 bases between. The CDR3 consists of 12 residues. The CDR3 is CASSFPTGELFF. For the CDR3, the DNA is TGTGCCAGCAGCTTCCCCACCGGGGAGCTGTTTTTT.